The T cell receptor (beta chain) under discussion was sequenced for a study of blood T cell repertoires in COVID-19. For the study at large: The origin of the acute and convalescent COVID-19 samples was the United States, Italy and Spain. Nucleic acid was either cDNA or gDNA, and it came from T cells, B-cell-depleted T cells, or PBMCs.

The CDR3 runs to 16 residues. Germline V gene sequence: CDR1 SGHNT, CDR2 YENEEA. Losses at the gene ends were 4 bases for V and 1 base for J; bases not matched to a gene: 7. In the authors' methods: Researchers report that nucleated cell counts were estimated from reference gene primer amplification. Here immunoSEQ multiplex PCR was the method, and the copy in TCRdb shows in-frame clones only, minus some. The D gene and trimming were derived from the DNA, and the V and J assignments and clone size from that table. The sample carries 55,000 to 95,000 clones, about 82% recorded once. The gene calls are TRBV11-3 and TRBJ2-1; 7 positions agree with TRBD2. Sequenced sample: peripheral blood. The TCR sequence derives from an older woman with acute or convalescent COVID-19. As DNA, the CDR3 is TGTGCCAGCAGCTCAGATACTAGCGTTTCCTACAATGAGCAGTTCTTC. This encodes CASSSDTSVSYNEQFF.